Shown below are 4 T cell receptor beta chains from a single sample sequenced in a study of blood T cell repertoires in COVID-19. This table comes from immunoSEQ multiplex PCR, and its TCRdb copy is limited to in-frame clones, with some not included. The table records some 240,000 clones, around 90% of them present only once. Sequenced input: peripheral blood. Every receptor here comes from an older woman with COVID-19, enrolled during active disease.

The V and J genes are TRBV9 and TRBJ1-2; 7 bases match TRBD1. V dropped 3 bases and J dropped 5; count of bases not matched to a gene: 10. Germline lookup yields CDR1 SGDLS and CDR2 YYNGEE. The CDR3 runs to 15 residues. The CDR3 sequence: CASSATWDSIYGYTF. The CDR3, as DNA: TGTGCCAGCAGCGCGACCTGGGACAGCATTTATGGCTACACCTTC.

CDR3 region: CASSQSRGQGIRNTEAFF. CDR3 nucleotides: TGCGCCAGCAGCCAGAGTAGGGGACAGGGAATTAGGAACACTGAAGCTTTCTTT. V usage is TRBV4-1 and J usage is TRBJ1-1, with 9 bases that match TRBD1. The CDR3 sequence is 18 residues long. Looked up from germline, CDR1 is MGHRA and CDR2 is YSYEKL. The J segment lost 1 base and the V segment lost 3 bases, leaving 12 bases of the junction unmatched.

The J gene is TRBJ2-3, the V gene TRBV7-2; TRBD2 agrees at 9 bases. V lost 3 bases and J lost 4; bases outside the gene matches: 8. In germline, CDR1 is SGHTA, CDR2 FQGNSA. The CDR3 length is 16 residues. In nucleotides, the CDR3 is TGTGCCAGCAGCTTTTCTGGGCGGGGGGGGCCAGATACGCAGTATTTT. This gives the protein CASSFSGRGGPDTQYF. Full variable domain (missing parts from reference TRBV7-2 and TRBJ2-3): GAGVSQSPSNKVTEKGKDVELRCDPISGHTALYWYRQSLGQGLEFLIYFQGNSAPDKSGLPSDRFSAERTGGSVSTLTIQRTQQEDSAVYLCASSFSGRGGPDTQYFGPGTRLTVL.

Only one count was recorded for this clone. The J gene is TRBJ1-5, the V gene TRBV30; unclear D gene. The CDR3 length is 14 residues. Germline V gene sequence: CDR1 GTSNPN, CDR2 SVGIG (reference sequence). Trimming removed 0 bases at V and 3 bases at J, with 9 bases between. For the CDR3, the DNA is TGTGCCTGGAGTGTATCCCGGTACAATCAGCCCCAGCATTTT. Its protein is CAWSVSRYNQPQHF.